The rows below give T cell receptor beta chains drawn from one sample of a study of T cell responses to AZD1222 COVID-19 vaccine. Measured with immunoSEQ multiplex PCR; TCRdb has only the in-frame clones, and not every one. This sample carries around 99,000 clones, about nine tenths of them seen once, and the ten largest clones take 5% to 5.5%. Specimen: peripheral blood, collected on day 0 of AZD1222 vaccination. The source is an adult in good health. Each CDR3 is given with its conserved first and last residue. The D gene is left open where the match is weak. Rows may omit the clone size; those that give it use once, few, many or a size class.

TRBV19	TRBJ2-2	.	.	CASSILGDTGELFF	TGTGCCAGTAGTATATTGGGGGACACCGGGGAGCTGTTTTTT
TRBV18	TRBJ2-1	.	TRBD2	CASSPGRLGLADEQFF	TGTGCCAGCTCACCAGGGAGATTGGGACTAGCGGATGAGCAGTTCTTC
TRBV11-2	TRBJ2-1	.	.	CASSLSGGSNEQFF	TGTGCCAGCAGCCTGTCGGGTGGGTCCAATGAGCAGTTCTTC
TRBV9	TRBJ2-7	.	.	CASSVEGLSYEQYF	TGTGCCAGCAGCGTGGAGGGACTGAGCTACGAGCAGTACTTC
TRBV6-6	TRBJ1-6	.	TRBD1	CASRSGTGVNSPLHF	TGTGCCAGCAGATCCGGGACAGGGGTTAATTCACCCCTCCACTTT
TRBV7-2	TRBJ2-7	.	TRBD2	CASSWASLAGAYEQYF	TGTGCCAGCAGCTGGGCCTCACTAGCGGGGGCCTACGAGCAGTACTTC
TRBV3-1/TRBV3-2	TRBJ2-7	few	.	CASSQRALARETLREQYF	TGTGCCAGCAGTCAGAGGGCCTTGGCTCGGGAGACCCTTCGTGAGCAGTACTTC
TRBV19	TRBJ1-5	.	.	CASSMGGLYQPQHF	TGTGCCAGTAGTATGGGGGGGTTATATCAGCCCCAGCATTTT
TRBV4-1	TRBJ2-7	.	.	CASSEAGAYEQYF	TGCGCCAGCAGTGAAGCCGGGGCCTACGAGCAGTACTTC
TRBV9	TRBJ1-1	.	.	CASSVADVGLSLEAFF	TGTGCCAGCAGCGTAGCCGATGTGGGGCTTTCTCTTGAAGCTTTCTTT
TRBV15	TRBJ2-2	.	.	CATSRDYRELFF	TGTGCCACCAGCAGAGATTACCGGGAGCTGTTTTTT
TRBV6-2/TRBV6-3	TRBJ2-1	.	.	CASSYTTYNEQFF	TGTGCCAGCAGTTACACCACCTACAATGAGCAGTTCTTC
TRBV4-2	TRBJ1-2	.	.	CASSPGDGNNYGYTF	TGTGCCAGCAGCCCCGGGGACGGCAACAACTATGGCTACACCTTC
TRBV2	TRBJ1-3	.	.	CASSEGDSHSRQGNTIYF	TGTGCCAGCAGTGAAGGTGACTCCCATAGCCGTCAAGGAAACACCATATATTTT
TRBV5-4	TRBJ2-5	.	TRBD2	CASSLGTSGMKTQYF	TGTGCCAGCAGCTTGGGGACTAGCGGGATGAAGACCCAGTACTTC
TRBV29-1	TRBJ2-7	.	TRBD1	CSVIVTGVDEQYF	TGCAGCGTTATCGTGACAGGGGTCGACGAGCAGTACTTC
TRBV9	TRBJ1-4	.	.	CASSVGPVTNEKLFF	TGTGCCAGCAGCGTAGGCCCGGTTACTAATGAAAAACTGTTTTTT
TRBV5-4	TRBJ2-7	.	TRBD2	CASSQTGLAEGDEQYF	TGTGCCAGCAGCCAAACAGGACTAGCGGAGGGGGACGAGCAGTACTTC
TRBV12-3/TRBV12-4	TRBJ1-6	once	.	CASRRDSSPLHF	TGTGCCAGCAGAAGGGATAGTTCACCCCTCCACTTT
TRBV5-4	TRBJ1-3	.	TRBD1	CASSLGGQFSGNTIYF	TGTGCCAGCAGCTTAGGGGGACAGTTTTCTGGAAACACCATATATTTT
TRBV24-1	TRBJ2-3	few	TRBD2	CATEREIGDTQYF	TGTGCCACAGAGCGGGAGATAGGAGATACGCAGTATTTT
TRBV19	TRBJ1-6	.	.	CASRPSNNSPLHF	TGTGCCAGTAGGCCATCGAATAATTCACCCCTCCACTTT
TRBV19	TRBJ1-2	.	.	CASTPDRNYGYTF	TGTGCCAGTACCCCCGACAGAAACTATGGCTACACCTTC
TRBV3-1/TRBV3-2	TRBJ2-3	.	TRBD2	CASSRRGTSGGAADTQYF	TGTGCCAGCAGCCGCAGGGGGACTAGCGGGGGGGCCGCAGATACGCAGTATTTT
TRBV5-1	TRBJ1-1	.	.	CASSLSGRAMNTEAFF	TGCGCCAGCAGCTTGAGTGGCAGAGCCATGAACACTGAAGCTTTCTTT
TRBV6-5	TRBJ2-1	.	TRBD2	CASSYSGEGPGNEQFF	TGTGCCAGCAGTTACTCGGGGGAGGGCCCAGGCAATGAGCAGTTCTTC
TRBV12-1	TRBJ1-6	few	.	CASKGRNSPLHF	TGTGCCAGCAAGGGGCGGAATTCACCCCTCCACTTT
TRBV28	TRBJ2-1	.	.	CASTQDPSSYNEQFF	TGTGCCAGCACTCAGGACCCTAGCTCCTACAATGAGCAGTTCTTC
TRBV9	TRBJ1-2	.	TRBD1	CASSPDREIYGYTF	TGTGCCAGCAGCCCGGACAGGGAGATTTATGGCTACACCTTC
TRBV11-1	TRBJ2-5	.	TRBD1	CASSSGQGDGETQYF	TGTGCCAGCAGCTCCGGACAGGGCGATGGAGAGACCCAGTACTTC
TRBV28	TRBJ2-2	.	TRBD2	CASSTSGRGTGELFF	TGTGCCAGCAGTACTAGCGGGAGGGGCACCGGGGAGCTGTTTTTT
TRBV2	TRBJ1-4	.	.	CASGRETGSNEKLFF	TGTGCCAGCGGGAGAGAAACAGGGAGTAATGAAAAACTGTTTTTT
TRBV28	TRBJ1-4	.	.	CASSPQGWANEKLFF	TGTGCCAGCAGTCCCCAGGGGTGGGCTAATGAAAAACTGTTTTTT
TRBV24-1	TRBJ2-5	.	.	CATSDPLNIKETQYF	TGTGCCACCAGTGACCCGCTAAATATAAAAGAGACCCAGTACTTC
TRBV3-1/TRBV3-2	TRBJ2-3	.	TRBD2	CASSQIPGLALADTQYF	TGTGCCAGCAGCCAAATACCGGGACTAGCTTTAGCAGATACGCAGTATTTT
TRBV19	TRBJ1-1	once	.	CASSSRGITEAFF	TGTGCCAGTAGTAGCCGGGGGATAACTGAAGCTTTCTTT
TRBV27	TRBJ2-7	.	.	CASSSIDRLSSYEQYF	TGTGCCAGCAGTTCGATAGACAGGTTGTCCTCCTACGAGCAGTACTTC
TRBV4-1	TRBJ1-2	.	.	CASSQGDRSYGYTF	TGCGCCAGCAGCCAAGGAGACAGGAGCTATGGCTACACCTTC
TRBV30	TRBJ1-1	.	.	CAWTPQGRFVRRPMNTEAFF	TGTGCCTGGACTCCCCAGGGACGATTTGTGCGACGCCCTATGAACACTGAAGCTTTCTTT
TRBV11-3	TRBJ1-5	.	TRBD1	CASSLERVWDRARPQHF	TGTGCCAGCAGCTTAGAGCGGGTGTGGGACAGGGCCCGACCCCAGCATTTT
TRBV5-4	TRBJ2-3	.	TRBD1	CASTGDRATDTQYF	TGTGCCAGCACTGGGGACAGGGCGACAGATACGCAGTATTTT
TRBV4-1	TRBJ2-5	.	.	CASSQEDVETQYF	TGCGCCAGCAGCCAAGAGGACGTAGAGACCCAGTACTTC